A single sample gave rise to the 23 T cell receptor beta chains below, sequenced in a study of monozygotic twins with inflammatory bowel disease. TCRdb re-called the 5' RACE reads and gives one entry per CDR3 protein, without DNA. The sample table sets out 440,000 or so distinct CDR3 sequences. Source material: blood. Every receptor here comes from a human donor with ulcerative colitis or Crohn's disease, or a healthy co-twin of an affected twin (not recorded which).

V usage is TRBV30 and J usage is TRBJ2-7. The CDR3 is made up of 12 amino acids. CDR1 and CDR2 from the germline V gene are GTSNPN and SVGIG (reference sequence). The chain's CDR3 is CAWSVTTYEQYF.

The chain has TRBV12-3 or TRBV12-4 and TRBJ1-1; TCRdb's assignment of TRBD1 cannot be checked, as there is no DNA. CDR3 length equals 14 residues. CDR3: CTSSPPGVNTEAFF.

The rearrangement joins TRBV11-2 to TRBJ2-1; TCRdb's D call of TRBD2 is untestable without DNA. Germline CDR1 reads SGHAT; CDR2 reads FQNNGV. This CDR3 spans 18 amino acids. This CDR3 is CASSSGTSGRGSQYEQFF.

The V call is TRBV12-3 or TRBV12-4, the J call TRBJ1-3; TCRdb gives TRBD1 as the D gene, but with no DNA this cannot be confirmed. The CDR3 spans 15 residues. The CDR3 reads CASRTDRPSGNTIYF.

J is TRBJ2-1 and V is TRBV12-3 or TRBV12-4; there is no DNA to check the TCRdb D call of TRBD2. The length of the CDR3 is 15 residues. The chain's CDR3 is CASSPDRIGPGEQFF.

The V call is TRBV15, the J call TRBJ2-7. Germline assignment: CDR1 LNHNV and CDR2 YYDKDF (reference sequence). The CDR3 sequence is 15 residues long. The CDR3 region is CATSTLTGNSYEQYF.

The chain joins TRBV18 to TRBJ2-1; TCRdb names TRBD1, which stays unverified in the absence of DNA. Germline CDR1 reads KGHSH; CDR2 reads LQKENI. CDR3 size: 15 residues. CDR3 amino acids: CASSPAGQGVDEQFF.

This rearrangement joins TRBV5-1 to TRBJ1-2; the D call of TRBD1 rests on TCRdb alone, since no DNA is present to check it. This CDR3 is 14 amino acids long. CDR1 SGHRS and CDR2 YFSETQ come from the germline V gene. This chain's CDR3 is CASSFQDRAYGYTF. Full variable domain (missing parts from reference TRBV5-1 and TRBJ1-2): KAGVTQTPRYLIKTRGQQVTLSCSPISGHRSVSWYQQTPGQGLQFLFEYFSETQRNKGNFPGRFSGRQFSNSRSEMNVSTLELGDSALYLCASSFQDRAYGYTFGSGTRLTVV.

V and J are TRBV10-3 and TRBJ2-7; with no DNA, the TCRdb D assignment of TRBD1 cannot be verified. The CDR3 spans 14 residues. Germline-derived CDR1 and CDR2 are ENHRY and SYGVKD. The CDR3 region is CAIGRGQVTYEQYF.

The CDR3: CATSGQVFTDTQYF. The chain combines TRBV28 with TRBJ2-3; TCRdb designates TRBD1, a call that cannot be tested without DNA. From germline, CDR1 is MDHEN and CDR2 SYDVKM. This CDR3 spans 14 amino acids.

CDR3 sequence reads: CASSESKDWETQYF. V is TRBV10-2 and J is TRBJ2-5; checking the TCRdb D call of TRBD2 is not possible without DNA. The CDR3 is 14 amino acids. Germline V lookup: CDR1 WSHSY, CDR2 SAAADI.

V gene TRBV5-5 combines with J gene TRBJ1-2; with no DNA, the TCRdb D assignment of TRBD1 cannot be verified. This CDR3 contains 13 residues. Germline CDR1 reads SGHKS; CDR2 reads YYEKEE (reference sequence). CDR3 sequence: CASSLEVTGGYTF.

V is TRBV12-3 or TRBV12-4 and J is TRBJ1-2; TCRdb proposes TRBD1, but this gene call is untestable without DNA. This CDR3 has 15 amino acids. This CDR3 is CASSLVQGIGYGYTF.

This chain connects TRBV5-1 to TRBJ1-2; TCRdb outputs TRBD1, but without DNA this stays unchecked. The CDR3 covers 14 residues. CDR1 and CDR2 from the germline V gene are SGHRS and YFSETQ. The CDR3 here is CASSEGQGHYGYTF.

The chain carries TRBV20-1 and TRBJ2-7; TCRdb's D call of TRBD2 is untestable without DNA. Germline V gene lookup returns CDR1 DFQATT and CDR2 SNEGSKA (reference sequence). The CDR3 extends over 14 amino acids. The CDR3 loop reads CSASPGLAAYEQYF.

J is TRBJ2-3 and V is TRBV5-1; TCRdb indicates TRBD1, and absent DNA this call remains unverified. The length of the CDR3 is 15 residues. Germline V gene sequence: CDR1 SGHRS, CDR2 YFSETQ. The CDR3 is CASSLRVDSTDTQYF. The whole variable domain, remainder taken from reference TRBV5-1 and TRBJ2-3, is KAGVTQTPRYLIKTRGQQVTLSCSPISGHRSVSWYQQTPGQGLQFLFEYFSETQRNKGNFPGRFSGRQFSNSRSEMNVSTLELGDSALYLCASSLRVDSTDTQYFGPGTRLTVL.

The rearrangement uses TRBV3-1 and TRBJ2-7; TCRdb indicates TRBD1, and absent DNA this call remains unverified. Germline V gene lookup returns CDR1 LGHDT and CDR2 YNNKEL (reference sequence). This CDR3 spans 17 amino acids. The CDR3: CASSRAAVRRAAYEQYF.

V usage is TRBV12-3 or TRBV12-4 and J usage is TRBJ1-1; checking the TCRdb D call of TRBD1 is not possible without DNA. This CDR3 region has 14 residues. Here the CDR3 reads CASSPVTVNTEAFF.

The rearrangement uses TRBV7-9 and TRBJ1-2; TCRdb reports TRBD1, a call that lacks DNA to check it against. The CDR3 sequence is 16 residues long. Per germline, CDR1 SEHNR and CDR2 FQNEAQ (reference sequence). CDR3 sequence reads: CASSFFTTSTGGSYTF.

This chain links TRBV9 with TRBJ1-1; absent DNA, TCRdb's TRBD1 call cannot be checked. This CDR3 is built from 14 residues. Germline V lookup: CDR1 SGDLS, CDR2 YYNGEE. The CDR3 loop reads CASSVGPDSPEAFF.

The chain has TRBV15 and TRBJ2-6; TCRdb picks TRBD1, but there is no DNA to check that call. The CDR3 loop spans 15 amino acids. Germline values: CDR1 LNHNV, CDR2 YYDKDF (reference sequence). CDR3 residues: CAVPDRLAGANVLTF.

Here the CDR3 reads CASSLQRRRSSTDTQYF. The chain has TRBV7-9 and TRBJ2-3. The CDR3 has 17 amino acids. Germline CDR1 reads SEHNR; CDR2 reads FQNEAQ (reference sequence).

The genes are TRBV5-1 and TRBJ2-5; checking the TCRdb D call of TRBD2 is not possible without DNA. The CDR3 sequence is 17 residues long. Germline CDR1 SGHRS, CDR2 YFSETQ. CDR3 residues: CASSLGLAGASQETQYF. The entire variable domain, with the rest obtained from reference TRBV5-1 and TRBJ2-5, is as follows: KAGVTQTPRYLIKTRGQQVTLSCSPISGHRSVSWYQQTPGQGLQFLFEYFSETQRNKGNFPGRFSGRQFSNSRSEMNVSTLELGDSALYLCASSLGLAGASQETQYFGPGTRLLVL.